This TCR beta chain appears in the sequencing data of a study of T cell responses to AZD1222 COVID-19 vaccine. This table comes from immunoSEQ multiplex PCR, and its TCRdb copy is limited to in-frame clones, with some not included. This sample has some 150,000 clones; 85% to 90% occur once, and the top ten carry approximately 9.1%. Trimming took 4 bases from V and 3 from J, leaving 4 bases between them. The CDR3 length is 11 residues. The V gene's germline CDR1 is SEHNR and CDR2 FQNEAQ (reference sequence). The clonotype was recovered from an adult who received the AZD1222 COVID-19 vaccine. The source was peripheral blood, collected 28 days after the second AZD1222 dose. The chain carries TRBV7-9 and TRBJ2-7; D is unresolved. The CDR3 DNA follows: TGTGCCAGCAGCTCCCACTACGAGCAGTACTTC. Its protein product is CASSSHYEQYF.